A single T cell receptor (beta chain) is shown here with its context. Authors' data handling: Cell counts per sample came from amplifying reference gene primers. Profiled with immunoSEQ multiplex PCR; TCRdb holds only in-frame clones, not every one. The V and J calls and clone size come from that table; D and trimming were worked out from the DNA. The sample records 130,000 to 150,000 clones, just under 80% being singletons. The data were obtained in a study of blood T cell repertoires in COVID-19. Looking at the study overall: The analysed material was cDNA or gDNA that came from T cells, B-cell-depleted T cells, or PBMCs.

This CDR3 has 13 residues. This chain uses TRBV21-1 with TRBJ1-6; the table's D call, TRBD1, was not checked against the DNA. TRBV21-1 is designated a pseudogene. This clonotype was sampled from a woman in her sixties or seventies with acute or convalescent COVID-19. Sample: peripheral blood. CDR3 DNA sequence: TGTGCCAGCTGGGCTGACCCGAATTCACCCCTCCACTTT. This sequence encodes CASWADPNSPLHF.